This T cell receptor (beta chain) was recovered during a study of CD8 T cells in ankylosing spondylitis (dated by TCRdb to between 2016 and 2019). Broadly, across the study: The study set out to find disease-linked TCR variants by profiling T cell receptor beta repertoires in ankylosing spondylitis patients and healthy donors. In total, the full study cohort was made up of about 110 healthy donors and 25 to 30 ankylosing spondylitis patients. Peripheral blood samples were taken, and synovial fluid was additionally collected from ankylosing spondylitis patients.

The study at large found these results: Blood from ankylosing spondylitis patients appeared to be characterized by a TCR beta motif composed of under ten highly homologous amino acid variants. Some of the motif variants had been reported before in the synovial fluid and blood of reactive arthritis patients, a finding that suggests common disease-initiation mechanisms. Significant enrichment of the disease-linked clones was reported in matched synovial fluid samples from ankylosing spondylitis patients. In peripheral blood, the disease-linked clones were found at relatively low frequencies and had a CD8+ phenotype.

Concerning this clonotype: The target of this receptor is not known. The sample holds no much larger clone one base away, and base qualities are not on file.

Synovial fluid samples and blood samples obtained from the same ankylosing spondylitis patients were matched. V is pruned by 3 bases and J by 7 bases, leaving 5 bases of the junction without a gene match. As encoded in the germline V gene, CDR1 is ENHRY while CDR2 is SYGVKD. Including the terminal cysteine and phenylalanine, the CDR3 comprises 14 residues. The kept DNA is CDR3 alone, 42 bases in frame from the first base. Sequencing was performed on an Illumina HiSeq 2500. Quantitative 5'-RACE with molecular barcodes was used to prepare TCR beta libraries. On the authors' methods: To identify disease-linked TCR variants, a new computational method was used, one built on a probabilistic model of VDJ rearrangement. Using fastp at Q25 and MiXCR, TCRdb reprocessed the public reads and kept productive beta chains. All rows with the same CDR3 protein become a single entry with the most common DNA and genes. The V and J calls shown here were made by TCRdb, not taken from the authors' results. The sample table records roughly 150,000 distinct CDR3 sequences; approximately 32% of these occur just once. In total, the top ten clones hold 6% of the sample.

The TCR was taken from a male donor with ankylosing spondylitis. The sample was synovial fluid, either unsorted or a sorted T cell fraction (not recorded which). The chain couples TRBV10-3 to TRBJ1-2; the central 10 bases match TRBD1. The CDR3 is CAISEDRGQSGYTF. The nucleotide sequence reads TGTGCCATCAGTGAAGACAGGGGGCAGAGTGGCTACACCTTC.